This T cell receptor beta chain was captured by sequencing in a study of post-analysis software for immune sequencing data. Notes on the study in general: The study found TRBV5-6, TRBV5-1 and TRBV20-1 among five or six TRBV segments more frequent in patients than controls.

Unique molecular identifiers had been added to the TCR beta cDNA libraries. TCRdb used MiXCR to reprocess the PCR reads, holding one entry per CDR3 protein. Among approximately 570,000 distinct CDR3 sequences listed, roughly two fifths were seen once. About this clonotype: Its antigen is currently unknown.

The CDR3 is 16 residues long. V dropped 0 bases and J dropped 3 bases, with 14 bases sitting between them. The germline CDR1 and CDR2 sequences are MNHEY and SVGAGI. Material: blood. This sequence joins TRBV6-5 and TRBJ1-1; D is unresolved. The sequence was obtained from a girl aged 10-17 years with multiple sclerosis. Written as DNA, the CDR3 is TGTGCCAGCAGTTACTCGGGCCCCTCGCATTACACTGAAGCTTTCTTT. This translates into CASSYSGPSHYTEAFF.